This is a list of T cell receptor beta chains from one sample in a study of T cell repertoires in cytomegalovirus infection. Their specific antigens are unknown. TCRdb called the reads again in MiXCR, with one record for every CDR3 protein. The top ten hold about 21% of the sample, which has some 270,000 distinct CDR3 sequences, less than 25% seen once. Specimen: cultured PBMCs, collected from culture after CMV antigen stimulation. The receptors stem from a human donor in good health (CMV status not recorded). Some clones in this sample may be carry-over from other donors' samples. The CDR3 runs from the conserved cysteine through the conserved F or W. D genes are given only for firm matches. Clone size is shown for a subset of rows, as once, few, many or a class of expanded clone.

abundance: few
d_gene: -
v_gene: TRBV7-9
j_gene: TRBJ1-2
CDR3aa: CASSFRGGNGYTF
CDR3nt: TGTGCCAGCAGCTTCCGCGGGGGAAATGGCTACACCTTC

abundance: -
d_gene: -
v_gene: TRBV12-3/TRBV12-4
j_gene: TRBJ2-3
CDR3aa: CASSLSRTSRSDTQYF
CDR3nt: TGTGCCAGCAGTTTAAGTAGAACATCCCGGTCAGATACGCAGTATTTT

abundance: many
d_gene: TRBD1
v_gene: TRBV7-3
j_gene: TRBJ2-1
CDR3aa: CASSPNGDRAYNEQFF
CDR3nt: TGTGCCAGCAGCCCCAACGGGGACAGGGCCTACAATGAGCAGTTCTTC

abundance: few
d_gene: -
v_gene: TRBV6-5
j_gene: TRBJ2-5
CDR3aa: CASGKEGMQATQYF
CDR3nt: TGTGCCAGCGGCAAGGAGGGTATGCAGGCGACCCAGTACTTC

abundance: few
d_gene: TRBD1
v_gene: TRBV12-3/TRBV12-4
j_gene: TRBJ1-2
CDR3aa: CASSLKGARGYTF
CDR3nt: TGTGCCAGCAGTTTGAAGGGGGCGCGTGGCTACACCTTC

abundance: many
d_gene: -
v_gene: TRBV7-2
j_gene: TRBJ2-7
CDR3aa: CASSLAGTSYEQYF
CDR3nt: TGTGCCAGCAGCTTAGCGGGGACGTCCTACGAGCAGTACTTC

abundance: -
d_gene: -
v_gene: TRBV27
j_gene: TRBJ1-5
CDR3aa: CASSLTEGLNQPQHF
CDR3nt: TGTGCCAGCAGCCTCACGGAAGGGTTAAATCAGCCCCAGCATTTT

abundance: -
d_gene: -
v_gene: TRBV7-3
j_gene: TRBJ2-1
CDR3aa: CASSLIPDSSYNEQFF
CDR3nt: TGTGCCAGCAGCTTAATCCCCGACAGCTCCTACAATGAGCAGTTCTTC

abundance: -
d_gene: -
v_gene: TRBV28
j_gene: TRBJ1-2
CDR3aa: CASSLQGFGYGYTF
CDR3nt: TGTGCCAGCAGTTTACAAGGATTTGGCTATGGCTACACCTTC

abundance: -
d_gene: TRBD2
v_gene: TRBV20-1
j_gene: TRBJ2-3
CDR3aa: CSSSGTRTDTQYF
CDR3nt: TGCAGTTCTAGCGGGACCCGCACAGATACGCAGTATTTT

abundance: -
d_gene: -
v_gene: TRBV20-1
j_gene: TRBJ2-5
CDR3aa: CSAPPPSRQETQYF
CDR3nt: TGCAGTGCTCCCCCCCCCAGTCGACAAGAGACCCAGTACTTC

abundance: many
d_gene: -
v_gene: TRBV7-2
j_gene: TRBJ2-2
CDR3aa: CASSPSWSGNTGELFF
CDR3nt: TGTGCCAGCAGCCCCAGTTGGAGCGGTAACACCGGGGAGCTGTTTTTT

abundance: many
d_gene: -
v_gene: TRBV11-3
j_gene: TRBJ2-1
CDR3aa: CASSLDPRSEQFF
CDR3nt: TGTGCCAGCAGCTTAGATCCCCGATCGGAGCAGTTCTTC

abundance: many
d_gene: -
v_gene: TRBV7-8
j_gene: TRBJ1-2
CDR3aa: CASSLKGTERDYGYTF
CDR3nt: TGTGCCAGCAGCTTGAAAGGGACGGAGCGGGACTATGGCTACACCTTC

abundance: many
d_gene: TRBD1
v_gene: TRBV7-2
j_gene: TRBJ2-1
CDR3aa: CASSPGQGGHEQFF
CDR3nt: TGTGCCAGCAGCCCCGGACAGGGCGGGCATGAGCAGTTCTTC

abundance: -
d_gene: TRBD2
v_gene: TRBV10-3
j_gene: TRBJ2-3
CDR3aa: CAISDPGTSPDTQYF
CDR3nt: TGTGCCATCAGTGATCCCGGGACTAGTCCAGATACGCAGTATTTT

abundance: few
d_gene: -
v_gene: TRBV7-9
j_gene: TRBJ2-5
CDR3aa: CASSLLQGETQYF
CDR3nt: TGTGCCAGCAGCTTATTACAGGGAGAGACCCAGTACTTC

abundance: -
d_gene: -
v_gene: TRBV10-3
j_gene: TRBJ1-2
CDR3aa: CAIKSTTGGVGYTF
CDR3nt: TGTGCCATCAAATCTACGACAGGAGGGGTTGGCTACACCTTC

abundance: -
d_gene: -
v_gene: TRBV7-9
j_gene: TRBJ1-3
CDR3aa: CASSLGPPSFGNTIYF
CDR3nt: TGTGCCAGCAGCTTAGGACCCCCTTCGTTTGGCAACACCATATATTTT

abundance: -
d_gene: -
v_gene: TRBV5-1
j_gene: TRBJ1-2
CDR3aa: CASSLHPTNYGYTF
CDR3nt: TGCGCCAGCAGCTTGCATCCTACCAACTATGGCTACACCTTC

abundance: -
d_gene: -
v_gene: TRBV7-6
j_gene: TRBJ2-3
CDR3aa: CASSVSGITDTQYF
CDR3nt: TGTGCCAGCAGCGTTAGCGGAATCACAGATACGCAGTATTTT

abundance: -
d_gene: TRBD2
v_gene: TRBV5-4
j_gene: TRBJ2-1
CDR3aa: CASSYLGRDNEQFF
CDR3nt: TGTGCCAGCAGCTATCTCGGGAGGGACAATGAGCAGTTCTTC

abundance: many
d_gene: TRBD2
v_gene: TRBV7-2
j_gene: TRBJ2-3
CDR3aa: CASSLSGPSTDTQYF
CDR3nt: TGTGCCAGCAGCCTTAGCGGGCCTAGCACAGATACGCAGTATTTT

abundance: -
d_gene: -
v_gene: TRBV12-3/TRBV12-4
j_gene: TRBJ1-4
CDR3aa: CASSLRGWNEKLFF
CDR3nt: TGTGCCAGCAGTTTGCGGGGGTGGAATGAAAAACTGTTTTTT

abundance: many
d_gene: -
v_gene: TRBV7-2
j_gene: TRBJ2-7
CDR3aa: CASSLRDSGEQYF
CDR3nt: TGTGCCAGCAGCCTGCGGGACAGTGGCGAGCAGTACTTC

abundance: many
d_gene: -
v_gene: TRBV7-2
j_gene: TRBJ2-1
CDR3aa: CASSLAPGTVNEQFF
CDR3nt: TGTGCCAGCAGCCTAGCGCCAGGGACCGTCAATGAGCAGTTCTTC

abundance: few
d_gene: -
v_gene: TRBV6-2/TRBV6-3
j_gene: TRBJ1-5
CDR3aa: CASSYSTEPPPPQHF
CDR3nt: TGTGCCAGCAGCTACTCGACGGAACCTCCCCCCCCCCAGCATTTT

abundance: few
d_gene: TRBD1
v_gene: TRBV7-9
j_gene: TRBJ1-1
CDR3aa: CASSSSDRVNTEAFF
CDR3nt: TGTGCCAGCAGCTCGAGCGACAGGGTGAACACTGAAGCTTTCTTT

abundance: few
d_gene: TRBD1
v_gene: TRBV12-3/TRBV12-4
j_gene: TRBJ1-6
CDR3aa: CASSLMMGQGAYSPLHF
CDR3nt: TGTGCCAGCAGTTTAATGATGGGACAGGGGGCCTATTCACCCCTCCACTTT

abundance: -
d_gene: TRBD1
v_gene: TRBV24-1
j_gene: TRBJ1-2
CDR3aa: CATSDHFDRGLYGYTF
CDR3nt: TGTGCCACCAGTGACCACTTCGACAGGGGCTTGTATGGCTACACCTTC

abundance: many
d_gene: -
v_gene: TRBV7-2
j_gene: TRBJ1-6
CDR3aa: CASSQATGAGAYNSPLHF
CDR3nt: TGTGCCAGCAGCCAAGCCACCGGGGCGGGCGCCTATAATTCACCCCTCCACTTT

abundance: many
d_gene: -
v_gene: TRBV7-9
j_gene: TRBJ1-4
CDR3aa: CASSPGVTNEKLFF
CDR3nt: TGTGCCAGCAGCCCGGGAGTAACTAATGAAAAACTGTTTTTT

abundance: many
d_gene: TRBD1
v_gene: TRBV7-2
j_gene: TRBJ1-2
CDR3aa: CASSRDRGGGYTF
CDR3nt: TGTGCCAGCAGCCGCGACAGGGGTGGTGGCTACACCTTC

abundance: -
d_gene: -
v_gene: TRBV14
j_gene: TRBJ2-1
CDR3aa: CASSPSLRGHEQFF
CDR3nt: TGTGCCAGCAGCCCATCACTACGGGGGCATGAGCAGTTCTTC

abundance: few
d_gene: TRBD2
v_gene: TRBV4-1
j_gene: TRBJ2-1
CDR3aa: CASSQVEGGAYNEQFF
CDR3nt: TGCGCCAGCAGCCAAGTCGAGGGAGGGGCCTACAATGAGCAGTTCTTC

abundance: -
d_gene: -
v_gene: TRBV5-6
j_gene: TRBJ1-2
CDR3aa: CASSIGVGYGYTF
CDR3nt: TGTGCCAGCAGCATAGGGGTGGGCTATGGCTACACCTTC

abundance: few
d_gene: TRBD2
v_gene: TRBV19
j_gene: TRBJ2-1
CDR3aa: CASSIEPGRVNEQFF
CDR3nt: TGTGCCAGTAGTATAGAACCCGGGAGGGTCAATGAGCAGTTCTTC

abundance: -
d_gene: -
v_gene: TRBV20-1
j_gene: TRBJ2-4
CDR3aa: CSGTEQGNIQYF
CDR3nt: TGCAGTGGGACAGAACAAGGAAACATTCAGTACTTC

abundance: once
d_gene: TRBD2
v_gene: TRBV20-1
j_gene: TRBJ2-1
CDR3aa: CSARGDYQNPYNEQFF
CDR3nt: TGCAGTGCTAGGGGGGACTACCAGAACCCCTACAATGAGCAGTTCTTC

abundance: -
d_gene: -
v_gene: TRBV30
j_gene: TRBJ2-5
CDR3aa: CAWSGVETQYF
CDR3nt: TGTGCCTGGAGTGGAGTGGAGACCCAGTACTTC

abundance: many
d_gene: TRBD1
v_gene: TRBV12-3/TRBV12-4
j_gene: TRBJ2-2
CDR3aa: CASGGQANTGELFF
CDR3nt: TGTGCCAGTGGGGGACAGGCGAACACCGGGGAGCTGTTTTTT